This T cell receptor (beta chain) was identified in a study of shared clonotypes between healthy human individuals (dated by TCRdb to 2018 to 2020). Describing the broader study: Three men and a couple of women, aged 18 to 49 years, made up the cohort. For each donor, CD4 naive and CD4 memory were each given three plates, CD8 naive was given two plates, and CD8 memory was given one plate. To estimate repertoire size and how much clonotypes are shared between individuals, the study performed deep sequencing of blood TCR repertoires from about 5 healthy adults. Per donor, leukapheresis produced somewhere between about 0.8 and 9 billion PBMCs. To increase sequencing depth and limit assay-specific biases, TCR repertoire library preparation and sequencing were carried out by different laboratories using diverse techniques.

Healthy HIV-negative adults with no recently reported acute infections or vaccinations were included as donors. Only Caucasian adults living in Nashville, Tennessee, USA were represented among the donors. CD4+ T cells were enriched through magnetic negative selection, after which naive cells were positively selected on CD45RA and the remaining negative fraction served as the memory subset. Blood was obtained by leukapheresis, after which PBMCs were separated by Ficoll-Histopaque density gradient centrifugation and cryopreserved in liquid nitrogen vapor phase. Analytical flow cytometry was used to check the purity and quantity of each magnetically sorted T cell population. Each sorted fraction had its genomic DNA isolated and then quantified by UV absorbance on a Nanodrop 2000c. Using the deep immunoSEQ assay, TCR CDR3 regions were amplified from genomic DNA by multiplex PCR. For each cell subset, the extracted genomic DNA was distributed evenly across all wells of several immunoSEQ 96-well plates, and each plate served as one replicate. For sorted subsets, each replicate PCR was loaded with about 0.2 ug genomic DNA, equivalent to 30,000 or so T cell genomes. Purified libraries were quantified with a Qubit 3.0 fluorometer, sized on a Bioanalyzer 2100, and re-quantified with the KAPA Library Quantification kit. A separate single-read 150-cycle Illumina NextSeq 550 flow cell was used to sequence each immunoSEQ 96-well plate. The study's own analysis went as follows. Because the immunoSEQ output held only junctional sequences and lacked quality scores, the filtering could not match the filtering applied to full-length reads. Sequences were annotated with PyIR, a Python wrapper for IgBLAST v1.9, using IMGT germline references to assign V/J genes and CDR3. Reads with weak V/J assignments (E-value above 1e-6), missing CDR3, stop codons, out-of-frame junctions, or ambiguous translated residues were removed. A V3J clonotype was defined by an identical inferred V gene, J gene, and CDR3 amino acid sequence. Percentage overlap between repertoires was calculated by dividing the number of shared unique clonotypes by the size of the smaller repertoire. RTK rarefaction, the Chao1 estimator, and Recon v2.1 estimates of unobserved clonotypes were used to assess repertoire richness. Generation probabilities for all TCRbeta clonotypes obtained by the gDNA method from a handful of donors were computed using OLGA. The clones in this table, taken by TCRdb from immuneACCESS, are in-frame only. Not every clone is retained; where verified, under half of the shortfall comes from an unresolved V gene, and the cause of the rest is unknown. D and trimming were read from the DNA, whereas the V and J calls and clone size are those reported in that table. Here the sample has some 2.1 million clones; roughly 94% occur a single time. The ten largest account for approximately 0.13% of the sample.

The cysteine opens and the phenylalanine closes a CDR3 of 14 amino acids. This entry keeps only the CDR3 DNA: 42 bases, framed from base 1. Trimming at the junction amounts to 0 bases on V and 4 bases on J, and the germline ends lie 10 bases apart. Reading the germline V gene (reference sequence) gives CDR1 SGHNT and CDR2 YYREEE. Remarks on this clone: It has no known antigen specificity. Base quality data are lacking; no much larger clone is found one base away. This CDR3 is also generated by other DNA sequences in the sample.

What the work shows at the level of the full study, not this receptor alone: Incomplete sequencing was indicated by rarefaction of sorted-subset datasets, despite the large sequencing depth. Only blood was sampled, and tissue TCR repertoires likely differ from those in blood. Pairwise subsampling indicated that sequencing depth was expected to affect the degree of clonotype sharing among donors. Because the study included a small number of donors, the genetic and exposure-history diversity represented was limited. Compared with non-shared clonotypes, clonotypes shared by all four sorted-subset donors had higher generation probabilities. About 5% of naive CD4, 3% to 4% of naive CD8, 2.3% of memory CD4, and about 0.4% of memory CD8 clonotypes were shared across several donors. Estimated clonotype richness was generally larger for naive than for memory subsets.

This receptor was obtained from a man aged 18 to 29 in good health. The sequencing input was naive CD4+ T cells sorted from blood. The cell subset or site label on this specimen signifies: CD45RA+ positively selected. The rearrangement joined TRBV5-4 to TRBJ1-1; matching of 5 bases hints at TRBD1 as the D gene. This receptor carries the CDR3 CASSLGGVGTEAFF. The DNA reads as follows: TGTGCCAGCAGCTTGGGGGGCGTGGGCACTGAAGCTTTCTTT.